This T cell receptor (beta chain) appears in the sequencing data of a study of blood T cell repertoires in COVID-19 (dated by TCRdb to the early 2020s). Regarding the study in general: Collaborator samples came from the United States, Italy and Spain and covered acute and convalescent phases of COVID-19. The prospective study material was composed of cDNA or gDNA derived from T cells, B-cell-depleted T cells, or PBMCs. The dataset comprised deeply sampled blood TCRbeta repertoires from subjects exposed to, actively infected with, or recovered from COVID-19. The repertoires were made available in a free public database intended to serve as a resource for research on the immune response to SARS-CoV-2. Samples were obtained from the ongoing ImmuneRACE study (first 160 participants) and from some 1,300 subjects provided by 6 global collaborators. A de-identified subject ID, COVID-19 status, age in years and sex were almost always included in the sample metadata. Where available, HLA class I and class II types were obtained from metadata supplied by the sample provider rather than from assay-based typing. Summary of the overall study and its limitations: Clinical and demographic metadata were provided uncurated, with the amount varying by source and participant.

The CDR3 runs 15 amino acids, cysteine and phenylalanine included. Kept here is only the CDR3 DNA, which spans 45 bases and is read in frame from base 1. Clipping removes 0 bases from V and 3 bases from J, with 5 as the unmatched junction base count. Reading the germline V gene (reference sequence) gives CDR1 PRHDT and CDR2 FYEKMQ. The immunoSEQ Assay, a bias-controlled multiplex PCR, was used to amplify TCRbeta CDR3 regions from genomic DNA. The authors' analysis ran thus. The number of nucleated cells in each sample was estimated from the amplification of reference gene primers within the assay. To quantify the absolute abundance of each unique TCRbeta CDR3 rearrangement, sequence reads were collapsed and filtered. For each sample, productive Simpson clonality was calculated as the square root of Simpson's diversity index across productive rearrangements. What TCRdb holds here is the immuneACCESS table cut down to in-frame rearrangements. Part of the clones is not present; checked against another copy, under half of the missing clones reflect an unresolved V gene, and the others are unexplained. V and J calls and clone size are those listed in that table; D and trimming were worked out from the DNA. The sample includes hundreds of thousands of clones, with around 90% observed a single time. The ten largest clones add up to 1.2% of the sample.

Enrolling through a virtual design, the prospective study's participants ranged in age from roughly 18 to 90 years and lived across roughly 23 United States geographic areas. In the prospective study, cohorts were assigned on the basis of participant-reported clinical history obtained from a screening survey and a study questionnaire. For ImmuneRACE Cohort 3, a participant was defined as recovered based on two consecutive negative NP/OP PCR tests, clearance by a healthcare professional, or resolution of symptoms. Mobile phlebotomists in the prospective study collected whole blood, serum and a nasopharyngeal or oropharyngeal swab from every participant. Over a roughly 2-month period, participants in the prospective study had the option of providing additional blood draws and questionnaires. Blood samples from the prospective study were shipped frozen or at room temperature prior to DNA extraction.

Details on this clone: Its specific antigen is unknown. The record has no base qualities; no much larger clone is one base away.

This clonotype was obtained from a man aged 30 to 45 who had recovered from COVID-19. The V gene is TRBV13 and the J gene is TRBJ2-7; a stretch of 7 junction bases matches TRBD2. The specimen sequenced was PBMCs or T cells enriched from blood (not recorded which). The CDR3 sequence is CASSLGPGEGYEQYF. The nucleotide sequence is TGTGCCAGCAGCTTAGGCCCGGGGGAGGGCTACGAGCAGTACTTC.